A selection of T cell receptor beta chains follows, all from one sample in a study of cytomegalovirus exposure and HLA in healthy donors. TCRdb's table, derived via immunoSEQ multiplex PCR, lists solely in-frame clones and lacks some. The data show roughly 120,000 clones, about 72% seen once. The sequencing input was PBMCs. These receptors were collected from a man aged 50 to 59 in good health and CMV-seropositive. CDR3s include the opening cysteine and the closing phenylalanine or tryptophan. The D gene is left open where the match is weak. The size field is filled for only some rows; it gives once, few, many or a size class.

size: NA; J: TRBJ2-7; D: TRBD2; V: TRBV29-1; CDR3: CSVAAGGSYEQYF; DNA: TGCAGCGTCGCCGCGGGGGGCTCCTACGAGCAGTACTTC
size: NA; J: TRBJ1-1; D: NA; V: TRBV15; CDR3: CATSRRGGAEAFF; DNA: TGTGCCACCAGCAGGAGGGGGGGGGCTGAAGCTTTCTTT
size: once; J: TRBJ1-2; D: TRBD1; V: TRBV5-6; CDR3: CASSSGDRSYGYTF; DNA: TGTGCCAGCAGCTCCGGGGACAGAAGCTATGGCTACACCTTC
size: NA; J: TRBJ1-1; D: NA; V: TRBV5-1; CDR3: CASSLSSGTEAFF; DNA: TGCGCCAGCAGCTTGTCTTCAGGCACTGAAGCTTTCTTT
size: NA; J: TRBJ1-4; D: TRBD1; V: TRBV6-5; CDR3: CASSPRTGGEKLFF; DNA: TGTGCCAGCAGTCCTCGGACAGGGGGGGAAAAACTGTTTTTT
size: NA; J: TRBJ2-3; D: NA; V: TRBV7-9; CDR3: CASSRDLGEWTDTQYF; DNA: TGTGCCAGCAGCCGAGATCTCGGAGAGTGGACAGATACGCAGTATTTT
size: NA; J: TRBJ2-7; D: TRBD1; V: TRBV27; CDR3: CASSSAGGTGSYEQYF; DNA: TGTGCCAGCAGTTCCGCTGGGGGGACAGGGTCCTACGAGCAGTACTTC
size: few; J: TRBJ2-1; D: TRBD2; V: TRBV11-2; CDR3: CASSFLAASSYNEQFF; DNA: TGTGCCAGCAGCTTCCTAGCGGCCAGCTCCTACAATGAGCAGTTCTTC
size: NA; J: TRBJ1-6; D: NA; V: TRBV6-1; CDR3: CASSPEGANSPLHF; DNA: TGTGCCAGCAGCCCCGAAGGGGCTAATTCACCCCTCCACTTT
size: NA; J: TRBJ2-1; D: TRBD1; V: TRBV5-1; CDR3: CASQIRQGRSYNEQFF; DNA: TGCGCCAGCCAGATTCGACAGGGGCGTTCTTACAATGAGCAGTTCTTC
size: NA; J: TRBJ2-3; D: NA; V: TRBV19; CDR3: CASSNPQGPSTHTQYF; DNA: TGTGCCAGTAGTAACCCACAGGGTCCATCCACTCATACGCAGTATTTT
size: NA; J: TRBJ2-5; D: NA; V: TRBV5-1; CDR3: CASSFPGLGKETQYF; DNA: TGCGCCAGCAGCTTCCCGGGACTGGGGAAAGAGACCCAGTACTTC
size: NA; J: TRBJ2-3; D: NA; V: TRBV18; CDR3: CASSPPAQAPTDTQYF; DNA: TGTGCCAGCTCACCACCGGCCCAGGCCCCCACAGATACGCAGTATTTT
size: NA; J: TRBJ2-1; D: TRBD2; V: TRBV5-1; CDR3: CASSLGLLAGGNEQFF; DNA: TGCGCCAGCAGCTTGGGCCTGCTAGCGGGAGGGAATGAGCAGTTCTTC
size: few; J: TRBJ2-7; D: NA; V: TRBV19; CDR3: CASSKGHTYEQYF; DNA: TGTGCCAGTAGTAAGGGACACACCTACGAGCAGTACTTC
size: NA; J: TRBJ1-1; D: TRBD1; V: TRBV28; CDR3: CASRAGQGALSEAFF; DNA: TGTGCCAGCAGGGCGGGACAGGGGGCTTTGTCTGAAGCTTTCTTT
size: NA; J: TRBJ1-6; D: NA; V: TRBV27; CDR3: CASGGGIGSPLHF; DNA: TGTGCCAGCGGTGGGGGGATTGGTTCACCCCTCCACTTT
size: NA; J: TRBJ1-4; D: NA; V: TRBV28; CDR3: CASSLGGPGKEKLFF; DNA: TGTGCCAGCAGTCTCGGAGGTCCGGGGAAGGAAAAACTGTTTTTT
size: NA; J: TRBJ2-2; D: NA; V: TRBV6-5; CDR3: CASSYSGGLNTGELFF; DNA: TGTGCCAGCAGTTACTCGGGGGGACTGAACACCGGGGAGCTGTTTTTT
size: NA; J: TRBJ2-5; D: NA; V: TRBV5-4; CDR3: CASSNQETQYF; DNA: TGTGCCAGCAGTAACCAAGAGACCCAGTACTTC
size: NA; J: TRBJ2-4; D: NA; V: TRBV19; CDR3: CASSSIGEDGIQYF; DNA: TGTGCCAGTAGCTCAATAGGGGAGGACGGCATTCAGTACTTC
size: NA; J: TRBJ1-2; D: TRBD1; V: TRBV6-5; CDR3: CASSFPGQGARGYTF; DNA: TGTGCCAGCAGTTTCCCGGGACAGGGGGCGCGTGGCTACACCTTC
size: NA; J: TRBJ2-5; D: TRBD2; V: TRBV9; CDR3: CASSVEISGGFQETQYF; DNA: TGTGCCAGCAGCGTAGAGATTAGCGGGGGATTTCAAGAGACCCAGTACTTC
size: NA; J: TRBJ1-5; D: NA; V: TRBV28; CDR3: CASSARGLGQPQHF; DNA: TGTGCCAGCAGCGCCAGGGGCTTGGGTCAGCCCCAGCATTTT
size: NA; J: TRBJ2-6; D: NA; V: TRBV19; CDR3: CASSSRGGSSGANVLTF; DNA: TGTGCCAGTAGCTCCAGGGGCGGGAGCTCTGGGGCCAACGTCCTGACTTTC
size: NA; J: TRBJ2-1; D: NA; V: TRBV9; CDR3: CASSESGSSYNEQFF; DNA: TGTGCCAGTTCCGAGAGCGGTTCCTCCTACAATGAGCAGTTCTTC
size: NA; J: TRBJ2-5; D: TRBD2; V: TRBV6-1; CDR3: CASTLRAGRQETQYF; DNA: TGTGCCAGCACCCTCCGAGCGGGACGCCAAGAGACCCAGTACTTC
size: NA; J: TRBJ2-1; D: TRBD2; V: TRBV7-2; CDR3: CASSLLAGGYNEQFF; DNA: TGTGCCAGCAGTCTCCTAGCGGGAGGATACAATGAGCAGTTCTTC
size: once; J: TRBJ2-7; D: NA; V: TRBV5-1; CDR3: CASMGAGSYEQYF; DNA: TGCGCCAGCATGGGGGCAGGGAGCTACGAGCAGTACTTC
size: NA; J: TRBJ2-7; D: NA; V: TRBV6-5; CDR3: CASSYGQQPYEQYF; DNA: TGTGCCAGCAGTTACGGGCAGCAGCCCTACGAGCAGTACTTC
size: NA; J: TRBJ2-5; D: TRBD1; V: TRBV6-1; CDR3: CASSDPVLTGGKTQYF; DNA: TGTGCCAGCAGTGATCCCGTTCTAACAGGGGGGAAGACCCAGTACTTC
size: NA; J: TRBJ1-1; D: TRBD1; V: TRBV7-9; CDR3: CASSSGGPRNTEAFF; DNA: TGTGCCAGCAGCTCAGGGGGCCCTAGGAACACTGAAGCTTTCTTT
size: NA; J: TRBJ1-5; D: NA; V: TRBV6-5; CDR3: CASSSGLLNQPQHF; DNA: TGTGCCAGCAGTTCGGGACTCCTCAATCAGCCCCAGCATTTT
size: NA; J: TRBJ1-1; D: TRBD1; V: TRBV6-5; CDR3: CASRIQGASEAFF; DNA: TGTGCCAGCAGAATACAGGGGGCGTCTGAAGCTTTCTTT
size: NA; J: TRBJ2-7; D: TRBD1; V: TRBV5-1; CDR3: CASSPERTGQYGEQYF; DNA: TGCGCCAGCAGCCCCGAACGCACGGGACAGTACGGCGAGCAGTACTTC
size: once; J: TRBJ2-3; D: NA; V: TRBV5-6; CDR3: CASSPGTDTQYF; DNA: TGTGCCAGCAGCCCGGGAACAGATACGCAGTATTTT
size: few; J: TRBJ2-1; D: NA; V: TRBV9; CDR3: CASSVGGGRGNEQFF; DNA: TGTGCCAGCAGCGTAGGAGGAGGGAGAGGGAATGAGCAGTTCTTC
size: NA; J: TRBJ2-2; D: NA; V: TRBV6-6; CDR3: CASSYLESTGELFF; DNA: TGTGCCAGCAGTTACTTAGAGTCCACCGGGGAGCTGTTTTTT
size: NA; J: TRBJ1-1; D: NA; V: TRBV5-6; CDR3: CATRSSLNTEAFF; DNA: TGTGCCACCCGGTCGAGCCTGAACACTGAAGCTTTCTTT
size: NA; J: TRBJ2-2; D: NA; V: TRBV30; CDR3: CAWSVASVTGELFF; DNA: TGTGCCTGGAGTGTAGCTAGCGTCACCGGGGAGCTGTTTTTT
size: NA; J: TRBJ2-7; D: TRBD2; V: TRBV7-2; CDR3: CASSSYRRGSTYEQYF; DNA: TGTGCCAGCAGCAGCTACAGGCGGGGGTCAACCTACGAGCAGTACTTC
size: NA; J: TRBJ2-3; D: NA; V: TRBV25-1; CDR3: CASSVQRSSTDTQYF; DNA: TGTGCCAGCAGTGTCCAGCGGAGCAGCACAGATACGCAGTATTTT
size: few; J: TRBJ2-5; D: NA; V: TRBV30; CDR3: CAWSPGLPETQYF; DNA: TGTGCCTGGAGTCCGGGACTCCCAGAGACCCAGTACTTC
size: NA; J: TRBJ2-7; D: NA; V: TRBV6-5; CDR3: CASSYDRGYEQYF; DNA: TGTGCCAGCAGTTACGATAGGGGATACGAGCAGTACTTC
size: few; J: TRBJ1-2; D: TRBD1; V: TRBV5-1; CDR3: CASSVGTANYGYTF; DNA: TGCGCCAGCAGCGTTGGGACAGCGAACTATGGCTACACCTTC
size: NA; J: TRBJ2-5; D: NA; V: TRBV19; CDR3: CASSPGGETQYF; DNA: TGTGCCAGTAGTCCTGGGGGGGAGACCCAGTACTTC
size: NA; J: TRBJ2-7; D: NA; V: TRBV19; CDR3: CASRGDAYEQYF; DNA: TGTGCCAGTAGAGGGGATGCGTACGAGCAGTACTTC
size: NA; J: TRBJ2-5; D: NA; V: TRBV7-8; CDR3: CASSLAGSYATQYF; DNA: TGTGCCAGCAGCTTAGCTGGCTCTTACGCGACCCAGTACTTC
size: NA; J: TRBJ2-6; D: NA; V: TRBV5-1; CDR3: CASSSTPGAEPGANVLTF; DNA: TGCGCCAGCAGCTCAACCCCGGGAGCCGAACCTGGGGCCAACGTCCTGACTTTC
size: NA; J: TRBJ1-4; D: TRBD1; V: TRBV15; CDR3: CATSPSGTGDEKLFF; DNA: TGTGCCACCAGTCCCTCCGGGACAGGGGATGAAAAACTGTTTTTT
size: NA; J: TRBJ2-7; D: TRBD2; V: TRBV10-2; CDR3: CASSELAGRDEQYF; DNA: TGCGCCAGCAGTGAACTAGCGGGAAGGGACGAGCAGTACTTC
size: NA; J: TRBJ2-2; D: NA; V: TRBV7-9; CDR3: CASSLLGVTGELFF; DNA: TGTGCCAGCAGCTTACTAGGGGTCACCGGGGAGCTGTTTTTT
size: NA; J: TRBJ2-7; D: TRBD1; V: TRBV6-6; CDR3: CASTREQGAKGSEQYF; DNA: TGTGCCAGCACCCGGGAACAGGGGGCGAAAGGGTCCGAGCAGTACTTC
size: few; J: TRBJ2-7; D: NA; V: TRBV28; CDR3: CASSLGGAPYEQYF; DNA: TGTGCCAGCAGTTTAGGGGGGGCCCCCTACGAGCAGTACTTC
size: NA; J: TRBJ2-3; D: TRBD2; V: TRBV11-2; CDR3: CASSLTGTSGRADTQYF; DNA: TGTGCCAGCAGCTTAACGGGGACTAGCGGGAGGGCAGATACGCAGTATTTT